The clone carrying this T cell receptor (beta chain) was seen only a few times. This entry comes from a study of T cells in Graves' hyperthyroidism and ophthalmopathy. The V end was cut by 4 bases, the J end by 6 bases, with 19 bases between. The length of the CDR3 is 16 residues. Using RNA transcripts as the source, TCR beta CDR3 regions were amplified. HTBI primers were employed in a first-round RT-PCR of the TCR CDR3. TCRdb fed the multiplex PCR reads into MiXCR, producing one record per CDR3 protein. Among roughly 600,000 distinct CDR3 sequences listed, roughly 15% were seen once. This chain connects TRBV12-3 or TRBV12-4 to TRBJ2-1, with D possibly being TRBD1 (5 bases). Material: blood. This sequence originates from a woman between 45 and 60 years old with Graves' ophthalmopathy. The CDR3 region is CASSYVSGHRGNEQFF. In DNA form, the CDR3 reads TGTGCCAGCAGTTATGTCTCCGGACATCGAGGCAATGAGCAGTTCTTC.